The 27 T cell receptor beta chains below all came from one sample that was sequenced in a study of monozygotic twins with cystic fibrosis. TCRdb keeps only in-frame clones here, not all; method: immunoSEQ multiplex PCR. The data hold fewer than 30,000 clones, with approximately 96% observed a single time. Sequencing input: blood. The receptors here all came from a girl aged 2 to 9 with cystic fibrosis.

The chain is built from TRBV5-1 and TRBJ2-7, with 13 bases lining up with TRBD2. Trimming removed 4 bases from V and 0 bases from J; junction bases left unmatched: 7. Germline CDR1 and CDR2: SGHRS and YFSETQ. The CDR3 length is 17 residues. The CDR3 protein is CASSRTSGRVSSYEQYF. In DNA, the CDR3 is TGCGCCAGCAGCCGGACTAGCGGGAGAGTTAGCTCCTACGAGCAGTACTTC.

This chain connects TRBV18 to TRBJ2-1, with no clear D. The CDR3 contains 12 residues. V lost 2 bases and J 10 bases, leaving 9 bases between the germline ends. The germline gives CDR1 KGHSH, CDR2 LQKENI. The CDR3 here is CASSPIPQEQFF. Here the CDR3 DNA reads TGTGCCAGCTCACCAATCCCGCAGGAGCAGTTCTTC.

V is TRBV28 and J is TRBJ1-5, with a tentative D call TRBD1 (5 bases). The CDR3 is 11 amino acids. Deletions cut 2 bases from V and 12 bases from J, with 8 bases between. Germline assignment: CDR1 MDHEN and CDR2 SYDVKM. The CDR3 coding sequence is TGTGCCAGCAGTTTAGGGCAGGGCCAGCATTTT. It yields the protein CASSLGQGQHF.

The V gene is TRBV7-9, the J gene TRBJ2-7, with D tentatively TRBD2 (6 bases). The CDR3 extends over 16 amino acids. The V end was cut by 2 bases, the J end by 2 bases, with 16 bases between. Germline values: CDR1 SEHNR, CDR2 FQNEAQ (reference sequence). CDR3 in amino acids: CASSLSGARGAYEQYF. The CDR3 DNA is TGTGCCAGCAGCTTATCCGGGGCGCGGGGCGCCTACGAGCAGTACTTC. The variable domain in full, completed from reference TRBV7-9 and TRBJ2-7, reads DTGVSQNPRHKITKRGQNVTFRCDPISEHNRLYWYRQTLGQGPEFLTYFQNEAQLEKSRLLSDRFSAERPKGSFSTLEIQRTEQGDSAMYLCASSLSGARGAYEQYFGPGTRLTVT.

J is TRBJ1-5 and V is TRBV4-2; 8 positions agree with TRBD1. CDR3 length equals 14 residues. CDR1 is LGHNA, CDR2 YNFKEQ, per germline. V shed 4 bases, J shed 6 bases, and the junction held 5 bases outside the gene matches. CDR3 amino acids: CASSPRQGSQPQHF. CDR3 in DNA: TGTGCCAGCAGCCCCCGACAGGGGAGTCAGCCCCAGCATTTT.

The J gene is TRBJ2-7, the V gene TRBV10-3, with D perhaps matching TRBD2 (6 bases). The CDR3 covers 15 residues. Germline lookup yields CDR1 ENHRY and CDR2 SYGVKD. V lost 0 bases and J 4 bases, leaving 13 bases between the germline ends. The CDR3 region has the DNA TGTGCCATCAGTGAGTCTCGGGCGGGAAGATACGAGCAGTACTTC. This translates into CAISESRAGRYEQYF.

The chain employs TRBV5-8 and TRBJ2-5; 8 positions agree with TRBD2. The V gene's germline CDR1 is SGHTS and CDR2 YDEGEE. CDR3 length equals 14 residues. V was clipped by 7 bases and J by 4 bases; unmatched bases: 9. Written as DNA, the CDR3 is TGTGCCAGCTTAGGGCGGGAGGCCATAGAGACCCAGTACTTC. Amino acids: CASLGREAIETQYF.

The chain combines TRBV30 with TRBJ1-2; tentatively, D is TRBD1 (5 bases). This CDR3 contains 13 residues. Germline CDR1 GTSNPN, CDR2 SVGIG (reference sequence). V gave up 3 bases and J gave up 3 bases, with 11 bases separating them. The CDR3 is CAWSLVGDYGYTF. DNA of the CDR3: TGTGCCTGGAGCCTGGTGGGGGACTATGGCTACACCTTC.

The chain links TRBV4-1 to TRBJ2-7; possibly TRBD1 or TRBD2 for D (5 bases each). The CDR3 extends over 13 amino acids. The V gene's germline CDR1 is MGHRA and CDR2 YSYEKL. V was clipped by 5 bases and J by 7 bases, with 15 bases between them. The CDR3 region is CASSGLTSGEQYF. CDR3 DNA sequence: TGCGCCAGCAGCGGACTTACCTCAGGGGAGCAGTACTTC.

V usage is TRBV19 and J usage is TRBJ2-3; D gene uncertain. Trimming took off 5 bases at V and 2 bases at J, with 17 bases between the two ends. Germline V gene sequence: CDR1 LNHDA, CDR2 SQIVND (reference sequence). The length of the CDR3 is 16 residues. The chain's CDR3 is CASSPDNSPDTDTQYF. The CDR3 DNA follows: TGTGCCAGTAGTCCCGACAACTCGCCTGACACAGATACGCAGTATTTT. Complete variable domain (other parts from reference TRBV19 and TRBJ2-3): DGGITQSPKYLFRKEGQNVTLSCEQNLNHDAMYWYRQDPGQGLRLIYYSQIVNDFQKGDIAEGYSVSREKKESFPLTVTSAQKNPTAFYLCASSPDNSPDTDTQYFGPGTRLTVL.

This clone was counted once. V and J are TRBV19 and TRBJ1-5; D not certain. The germline gives CDR1 LNHDA, CDR2 SQIVND (reference sequence). V lost 4 bases and J lost 6, with 13 bases in between. The CDR3 consists of 14 residues. In DNA form, the CDR3 reads TGTGCCAGTAGTACCCGTCAAGTAGGTCAGCCCCAGCATTTT. Translating it yields CASSTRQVGQPQHF.

The genes are TRBV18 and TRBJ2-7; perhaps TRBD2 as D (6 bases). Per the germline V gene, CDR1 is KGHSH and CDR2 is LQKENI. The CDR3 loop spans 12 amino acids. Trimming pared 3 bases from V and 6 bases from J, leaving 9 bases between. CDR3 DNA sequence: TGTGCCAGCTCACCGGGGGGAGTCGAGCAGTACTTC. Translating gives CASSPGGVEQYF.

The gene calls are TRBV7-9 and TRBJ2-2, with 8 bases that match TRBD2. The junction had 9 bases not matched to a gene; V was cut back by 3 bases and J by 9 bases. The CDR3 consists of 15 residues. Germline V gene data show CDR1 as SEHNR and CDR2 as FQNEAQ (reference sequence). CDR3 in DNA: TGTGCCAGCAGCTTTTTCCGGGAGGGCCGATGGGAGCTGTTTTTT. This codes for CASSFFREGRWELFF. Combining the CDR3 with reference TRBV7-9 and TRBJ2-2 gives the whole variable domain DTGVSQNPRHKITKRGQNVTFRCDPISEHNRLYWYRQTLGQGPEFLTYFQNEAQLEKSRLLSDRFSAERPKGSFSTLEIQRTEQGDSAMYLCASSFFREGRWELFFGEGSRLTVL.

The V call is TRBV5-1, the J call TRBJ2-7; 11 bases map to TRBD2. Germline V gene lookup returns CDR1 SGHRS and CDR2 YFSETQ. The CDR3 contains 16 residues. Trimming removed 4 bases from V and 6 bases from J; junction bases left unmatched: 12. The CDR3 DNA reads as TGCGCCAGCAGCCCAGGACTAGCGGGCTTACTTAGCGAGCAGTACTTC. This encodes CASSPGLAGLLSEQYF.

V and J are TRBV6-5 and TRBJ1-6, with D hard to call. Trimming took 8 bases from V and 10 from J, leaving 15 bases between them. The CDR3 loop spans 13 amino acids. The V gene's germline CDR1 is MNHEY and CDR2 SVGAGI. Here the CDR3 reads CASGWSLDSPLHF. The CDR3 DNA is TGTGCCAGCGGGTGGTCTCTCGACTCACCCCTCCACTTT.

V is TRBV11-2 and J is TRBJ1-1; D is unclear. The CDR3 covers 14 residues. Germline CDR1 SGHAT, CDR2 FQNNGV. V was clipped by 3 bases and J by 0 bases, with 8 bases between them. Written as DNA, the CDR3 is TGTGCCAGCAGCTTTTCTTCCGTGAACACTGAAGCTTTCTTT. This gives the protein CASSFSSVNTEAFF.

V gene TRBV6-4 combines with J gene TRBJ2-1; 8 bases map to TRBD2. Germline V gene lookup returns CDR1 MRHNA and CDR2 SNTAGT. The ends lost 0 bases at V and 3 bases at J; junction bases unmatched: 4. This CDR3 spans 16 amino acids. This chain's CDR3 is CASSDSVGGGYNEQFF. The CDR3 nucleotides read TGTGCCAGCAGTGACTCGGTCGGGGGGGGCTACAATGAGCAGTTCTTC.

V is TRBV19 and J is TRBJ2-7; the match to TRBD2 covers 10 bases. This CDR3 is built from 14 residues. Looked up from germline, CDR1 is LNHDA and CDR2 is SQIVND (reference sequence). The V segment lost 6 bases and the J segment 4 bases; nucleotides outside the gene matches: 6. CDR3 DNA: TGTGCCAGTAGCCTAGCGGGAGAGATATACGAGCAGTACTTC. Residues: CASSLAGEIYEQYF.

V is TRBV7-2 and J is TRBJ1-2; no firm D call. CDR3 size: 16 residues. Germline V gene lookup returns CDR1 SGHTA and CDR2 FQGNSA. V was pared by 3 bases and J by 7 bases, with 21 bases between. The chain's CDR3 is CASSLSVLTSGGGYTF. In nucleotides, the CDR3 is TGTGCCAGCAGCTTGTCGGTACTTACGAGCGGAGGTGGCTACACCTTC.

The rearrangement joins TRBV5-6 to TRBJ2-3; D uncertain. The CDR3 runs 19 residues. With 4 bases removed from V and 2 bases from J, the gap between germline ends came to 26 bases. Germline V gene data show CDR1 as SGHDT and CDR2 as YYEEEE. Here the CDR3 reads CASSPRPDIWGTPTDTQYF. CDR3 nucleotide sequence: TGTGCCAGCAGCCCCCGCCCCGACATTTGGGGAACCCCCACAGATACGCAGTATTTT.

The CDR3 DNA reads TGTGCCAGCAGCCCGGGACAGCAGGCTTTCTTT. This translates into CASSPGQQAFF. V and J are TRBV2 and TRBJ1-1; 7 positions match TRBD1. This CDR3 has 11 amino acids. Trimming took 6 bases from V and 11 from J; bases not matched to a gene: 6. Germline CDR1 reads SNHLY; CDR2 reads FYNNEI.

The V call is TRBV6-5, the J call TRBJ1-1; a weak D match, TRBD1 (6 bases). V lost 7 bases to trimming and J lost 0 bases, with 9 bases between them. The CDR3 consists of 13 residues. Germline CDR1 reads MNHEY; CDR2 reads SVGAGI. CDR3 residues: CASTGDMNTEAFF. The CDR3 nucleotides are TGTGCCAGCACAGGGGACATGAACACTGAAGCTTTCTTT.

The chain links TRBV9 to TRBJ2-1; no clear D gene. V dropped 0 bases and J dropped 4 bases, with 5 bases sitting between them. The CDR3 loop spans 13 amino acids. From germline, CDR1 is SGDLS and CDR2 YYNGEE. This CDR3 is CASSVESYNEQFF. CDR3 nucleotide sequence: TGTGCCAGCAGCGTAGAATCTTACAATGAGCAGTTCTTC.

The rearrangement joins TRBV4-1 to TRBJ2-6; D is unclear. The CDR3 extends over 13 amino acids. The germline V gene encodes CDR1 MGHRA and CDR2 YSYEKL. V was clipped by 4 bases and J by 2 bases, with 3 bases between them. The CDR3 reads CASSLPGANVLTF. The CDR3, as DNA: TGCGCCAGCAGCCTGCCTGGGGCCAACGTCCTGACTTTC.

The chain carries TRBV27 and TRBJ2-3, with 7 bases fitting TRBD2. The CDR3 covers 15 residues. Trimming cost V 2 bases and J 2 bases; bases outside gene matches: 4. Germline assignment: CDR1 MNHEY and CDR2 SMNVEV (reference sequence). The CDR3 nucleotides read TGTGCCAGCAGTTTAGGGGACTACTACACAGATACGCAGTATTTT. Residues: CASSLGDYYTDTQYF.

The chain couples TRBV6-5 to TRBJ2-1; no firm D call. V lost 4 bases and J 0 bases, leaving 10 bases between the germline ends. The germline CDR1 and CDR2 sequences are MNHEY and SVGAGI. This CDR3 contains 15 residues. The chain's CDR3 is CASSSTPSSYNEQFF. The CDR3 DNA is TGTGCCAGCAGTTCGACACCAAGCTCCTACAATGAGCAGTTCTTC.

The chain carries TRBV6-4 and TRBJ2-3; 9 bases match TRBD2. V lost 9 bases to trimming and J lost 3 bases; unmatched junction nucleotides: 4. The CDR3 length is 13 residues. The V gene's germline CDR1 is MRHNA and CDR2 SNTAGT. This CDR3 reads CASSGSMTDTQYF. The CDR3 bases are TGTGCCAGTAGCGGGAGTATGACAGATACGCAGTATTTT.